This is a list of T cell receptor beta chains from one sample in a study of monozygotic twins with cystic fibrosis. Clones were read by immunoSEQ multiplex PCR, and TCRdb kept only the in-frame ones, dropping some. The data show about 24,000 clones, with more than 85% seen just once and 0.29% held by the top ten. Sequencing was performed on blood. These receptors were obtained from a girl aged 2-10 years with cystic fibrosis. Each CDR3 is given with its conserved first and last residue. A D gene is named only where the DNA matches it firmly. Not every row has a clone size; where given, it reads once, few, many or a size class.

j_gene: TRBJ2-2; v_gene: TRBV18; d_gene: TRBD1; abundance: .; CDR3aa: CASSPRSGQGGLRHTGELFF; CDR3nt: TGTGCCAGCTCACCACGGTCTGGACAGGGGGGGCTACGTCACACCGGGGAGCTGTTTTTT
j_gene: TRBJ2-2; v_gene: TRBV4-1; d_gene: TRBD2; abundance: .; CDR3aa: CASSSGLVSTGELFF; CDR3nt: TGCGCCAGCAGCTCTGGACTAGTGTCCACCGGGGAGCTGTTTTTT
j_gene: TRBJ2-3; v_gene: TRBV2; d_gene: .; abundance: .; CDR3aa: CASSERVATDTQYF; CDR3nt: TGTGCCAGCAGTGAACGGGTAGCCACAGATACGCAGTATTTT
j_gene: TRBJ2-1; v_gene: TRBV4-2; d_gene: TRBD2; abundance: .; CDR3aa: CASSQIGTSGGGSYNEQFF; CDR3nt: TGTGCCAGCAGCCAGATTGGGACTAGCGGGGGGGGATCCTACAATGAGCAGTTCTTC
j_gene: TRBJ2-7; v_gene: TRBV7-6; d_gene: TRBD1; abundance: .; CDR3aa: CASSLEGQALFEQYF; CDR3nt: TGTGCCAGCAGCTTGGAGGGACAGGCCCTGTTCGAGCAGTACTTC
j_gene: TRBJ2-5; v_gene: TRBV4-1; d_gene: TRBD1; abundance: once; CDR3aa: CASSHGQAQETQYF; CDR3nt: TGCGCCAGCAGCCACGGACAGGCACAAGAGACCCAGTACTTC
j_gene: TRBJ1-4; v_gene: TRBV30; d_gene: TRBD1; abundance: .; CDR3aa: CAWSVDRVATNEKLFF; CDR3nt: TGTGCCTGGAGTGTTGACAGGGTTGCAACTAATGAAAAACTGTTTTTT
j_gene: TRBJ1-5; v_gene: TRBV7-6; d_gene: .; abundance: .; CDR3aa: CASSLGRRRPQHF; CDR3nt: TGTGCCAGCAGCTTGGGTCGCCGTCGGCCCCAGCATTTT
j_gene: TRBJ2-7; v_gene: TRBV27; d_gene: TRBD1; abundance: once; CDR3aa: CASSPDRGGEQYF; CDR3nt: TGTGCCAGCAGTCCTGACAGGGGGGGAGAGCAGTACTTC
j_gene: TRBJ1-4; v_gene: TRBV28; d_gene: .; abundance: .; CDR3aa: CASSLLSRSEKLFF; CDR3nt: TGTGCCAGCAGTTTATTATCTAGGAGCGAAAAACTGTTTTTT
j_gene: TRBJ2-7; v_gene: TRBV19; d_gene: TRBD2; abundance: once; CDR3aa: CASSRTSGAFYEQYF; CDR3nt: TGTGCCAGTAGTAGGACTAGCGGGGCATTCTACGAGCAGTACTTC
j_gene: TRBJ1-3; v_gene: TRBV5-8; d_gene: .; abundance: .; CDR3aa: CASSVGTLSGNTIYF; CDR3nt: TGTGCCAGCAGCGTCGGGACACTCTCTGGAAACACCATATATTTT
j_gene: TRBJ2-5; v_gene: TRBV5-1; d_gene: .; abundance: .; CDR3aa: CASSLGFSEKETQYF; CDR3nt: TGCGCCAGCAGCTTGGGGTTTAGCGAAAAAGAGACCCAGTACTTC
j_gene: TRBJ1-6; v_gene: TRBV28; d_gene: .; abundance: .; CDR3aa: CASSFLGVPNNSPLHF; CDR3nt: TGTGCCAGCAGTTTCCTGGGGGTTCCCAACAATTCACCCCTCCACTTT
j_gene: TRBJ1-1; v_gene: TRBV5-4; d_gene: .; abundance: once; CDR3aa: CASSLGADTEAFF; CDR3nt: TGTGCCAGCAGCTTGGGAGCTGACACTGAAGCTTTCTTT
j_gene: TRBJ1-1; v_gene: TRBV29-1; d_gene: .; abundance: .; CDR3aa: CSVGHGDTEAFF; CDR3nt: TGCAGCGTTGGACACGGGGACACTGAAGCTTTCTTT
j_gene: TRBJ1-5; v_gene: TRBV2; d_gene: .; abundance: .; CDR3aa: CASSEILGFQPQHF; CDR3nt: TGTGCCAGCAGTGAAATCTTAGGGTTTCAGCCCCAGCATTTT
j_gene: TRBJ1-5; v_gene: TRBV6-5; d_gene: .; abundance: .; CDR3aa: CASSYSFTGDQPQHF; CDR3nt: TGTGCCAGCAGTTACTCGTTTACAGGTGATCAGCCCCAGCATTTT
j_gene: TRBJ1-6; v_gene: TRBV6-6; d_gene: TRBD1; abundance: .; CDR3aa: CASSYIQGAGGALHF; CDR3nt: TGTGCCAGCAGTTACATCCAGGGGGCCGGGGGAGCCCTCCACTTT
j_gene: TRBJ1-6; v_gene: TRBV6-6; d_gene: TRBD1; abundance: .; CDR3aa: CASSVQGYNSPLHF; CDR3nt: TGTGCCAGCAGCGTACAGGGGTATAATTCACCCCTCCACTTT
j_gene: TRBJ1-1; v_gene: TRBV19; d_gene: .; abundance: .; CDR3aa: CASRWSPSTLEAFF; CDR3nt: TGTGCCAGTAGGTGGTCCCCTTCAACGCTTGAAGCTTTCTTT
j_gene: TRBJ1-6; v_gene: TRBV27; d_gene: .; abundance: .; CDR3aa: CASSPRMFRGPSSYNSPLHF; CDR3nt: TGTGCCAGCAGCCCAAGGATGTTTCGGGGTCCAAGCTCCTATAATTCACCCCTCCACTTT
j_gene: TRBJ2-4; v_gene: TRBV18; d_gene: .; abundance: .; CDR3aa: CASSFSRVSNIQYF; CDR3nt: TGTGCCAGCTCGTTCTCCAGGGTATCAAACATTCAGTACTTC
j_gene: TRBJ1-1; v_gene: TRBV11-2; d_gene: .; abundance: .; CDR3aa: CASSPGSARAFF; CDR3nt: TGTGCCAGCAGCCCTGGGTCTGCAAGGGCTTTCTTT
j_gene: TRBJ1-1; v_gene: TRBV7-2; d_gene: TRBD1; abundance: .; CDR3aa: CASSRTDGTVEAFF; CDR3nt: TGTGCCAGCAGCCGTACTGATGGGACAGTTGAAGCTTTCTTT
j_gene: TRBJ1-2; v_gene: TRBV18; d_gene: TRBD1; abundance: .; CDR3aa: CASRDSYHGYTF; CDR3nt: TGTGCCAGCCGGGACAGTTACCATGGCTACACCTTC
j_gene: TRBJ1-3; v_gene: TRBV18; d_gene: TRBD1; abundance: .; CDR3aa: CASSTGTDLSGNTIYF; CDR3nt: TGTGCCAGCTCGACCGGGACAGACCTCTCTGGAAACACCATATATTTT
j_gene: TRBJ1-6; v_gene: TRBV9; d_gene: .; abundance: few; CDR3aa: CASSVGGGDSPLHF; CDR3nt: TGTGCCAGCAGCGTCGGGGGAGGTGATTCACCCCTCCACTTT
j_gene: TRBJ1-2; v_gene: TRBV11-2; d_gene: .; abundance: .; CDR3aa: CASSLSAGTNYGYTF; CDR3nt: TGTGCCAGCAGCTTAAGCGCAGGGACTAACTATGGCTACACCTTC
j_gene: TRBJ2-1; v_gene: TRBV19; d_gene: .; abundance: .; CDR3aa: CASSGGGGYNEQFF; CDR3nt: TGTGCCAGTAGTGGGGGTGGTGGATACAATGAGCAGTTCTTC
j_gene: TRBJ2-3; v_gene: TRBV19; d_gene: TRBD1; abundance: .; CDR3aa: CASSKRQGSSDTQYF; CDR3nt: TGTGCCAGTAGTAAGAGACAGGGGTCCTCAGATACGCAGTATTTT
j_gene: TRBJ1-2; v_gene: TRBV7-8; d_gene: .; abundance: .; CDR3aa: CASSLDGAAYGYTF; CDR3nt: TGTGCCAGCAGCTTGGACGGGGCAGCCTATGGCTACACCTTC
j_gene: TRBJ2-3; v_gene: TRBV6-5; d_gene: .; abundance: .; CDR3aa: CASMSVWDTQYF; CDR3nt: TGTGCCAGCATGAGTGTTTGGGATACGCAGTATTTT
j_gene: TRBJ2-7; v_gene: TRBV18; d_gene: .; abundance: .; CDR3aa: CASSPISSPLLYEQYF; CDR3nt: TGTGCCAGCTCACCCATCAGTAGCCCTCTCCTCTACGAGCAGTACTTC
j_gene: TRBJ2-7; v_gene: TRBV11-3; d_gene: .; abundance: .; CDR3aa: CASSLGGTYEQYF; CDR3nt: TGTGCCAGCAGCTTAGGAGGGACCTACGAGCAGTACTTC
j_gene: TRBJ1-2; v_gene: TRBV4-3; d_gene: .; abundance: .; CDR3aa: CASSQETNRDYGYTF; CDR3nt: TGCGCCAGCAGCCAAGAGACAAACAGGGACTATGGCTACACCTTC
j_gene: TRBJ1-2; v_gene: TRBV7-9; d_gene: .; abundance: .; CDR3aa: CASSLETGLVGGYTF; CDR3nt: TGTGCCAGCAGCTTAGAGACCGGCCTCGTGGGTGGCTACACCTTC
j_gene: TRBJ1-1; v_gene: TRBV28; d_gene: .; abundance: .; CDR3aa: CASSLESTEAFF; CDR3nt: TGTGCCAGCAGTTTAGAGTCCACTGAAGCTTTCTTT
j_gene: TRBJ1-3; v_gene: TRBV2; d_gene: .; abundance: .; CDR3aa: CASESFSGNTIYF; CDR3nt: TGTGCCAGCGAATCCTTCTCTGGAAACACCATATATTTT
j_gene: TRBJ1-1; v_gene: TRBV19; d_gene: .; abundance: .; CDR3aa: CASSPTVNTEAFF; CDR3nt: TGTGCCAGTAGCCCTACGGTGAACACTGAAGCTTTCTTT
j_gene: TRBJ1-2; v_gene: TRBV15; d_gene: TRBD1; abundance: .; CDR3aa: CATSRAGDRGRDYGYTF; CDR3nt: TGTGCCACCAGCAGAGCCGGGGACAGGGGGCGCGACTATGGCTACACCTTC
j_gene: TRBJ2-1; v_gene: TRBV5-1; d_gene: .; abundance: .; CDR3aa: CASSFDGVRVQFF; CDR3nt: TGCGCCAGCAGCTTCGATGGCGTTCGGGTGCAGTTCTTC
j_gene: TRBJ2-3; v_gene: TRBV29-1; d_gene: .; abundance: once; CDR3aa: CSVGADSTDTQYF; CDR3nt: TGCAGCGTTGGAGCGGACAGCACAGATACGCAGTATTTT
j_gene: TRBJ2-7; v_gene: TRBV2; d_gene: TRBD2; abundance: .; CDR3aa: CASRPTSGGYEQYF; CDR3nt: TGTGCCAGTAGGCCGACTAGCGGGGGATACGAGCAGTACTTC
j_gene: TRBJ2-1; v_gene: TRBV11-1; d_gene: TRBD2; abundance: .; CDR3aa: CASSPSRGRGAGYNEQFF; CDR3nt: TGTGCCAGCAGCCCGAGCCGCGGGAGGGGCGCCGGCTACAATGAGCAGTTCTTC
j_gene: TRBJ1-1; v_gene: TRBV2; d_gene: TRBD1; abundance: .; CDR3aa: CASSSKPSHRGLNTEAFF; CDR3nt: TGTGCCAGCAGTTCGAAGCCTAGCCACAGGGGATTGAACACTGAAGCTTTCTTT
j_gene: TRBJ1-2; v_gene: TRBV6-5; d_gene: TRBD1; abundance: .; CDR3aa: CASSPDRKYGYTF; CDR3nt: TGTGCCAGCAGTCCGGACAGGAAATATGGCTACACCTTC
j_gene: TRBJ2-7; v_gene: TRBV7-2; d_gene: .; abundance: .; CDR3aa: CASSPRGFEQYF; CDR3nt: TGTGCCAGCAGCCCCCGGGGGTTCGAGCAGTACTTC